These T cell receptor beta chains were read from a single sample in a study of vaccination effects on CD4 cells after COVID-19. Clones were sequenced by immunoSEQ multiplex PCR, and TCRdb holds only the in-frame ones, with some missing. The sample includes roughly 41,000 clones, about 63% seen only once; the top ten take more than 7%. Their antigens remain unidentified. This material consisted of CD4+ T cells from PBMCs cultured without peptide, taken after COVID-19 vaccination. The receptor source for this set is a human donor who received a COVID-19 vaccine. The CDR3 runs from the conserved cysteine through the conserved F or W. D genes are given only for firm matches. Rows may omit the clone size; those that give it use once, few, many or a size class.

j_call | clone_size | v_call | d_call | cdr3_nt | cdr3_aa
TRBJ1-5 | few | TRBV10-3 | TRBD1 | TGTGCCATCCAAATGACAGGGGAAGGACAGCCCCAGCATTTT | CAIQMTGEGQPQHF
TRBJ1-3 | - | TRBV5-1 | - | TGCGCCAGCAGCTTGGGGGGAAACACCATATATTTT | CASSLGGNTIYF
TRBJ2-7 | few | TRBV30 | TRBD2 | TGTGCCTGGAGGGGGAGGGTTCGCCCCTACGAGCAGTACTTC | CAWRGRVRPYEQYF
TRBJ1-1 | - | TRBV4-2 | - | TGTGCCAGCAGCCAATCGTATGGGGACGAAGCTTTCTTT | CASSQSYGDEAFF
TRBJ2-7 | - | TRBV9 | TRBD2 | TGTGCCAGCAGCGTAGGTGCGGGGGGCGGGAACGCCTACGAGCAGTACTTC | CASSVGAGGGNAYEQYF
TRBJ1-5 | once | TRBV6-5 | - | TGTGCCAGCAGGAATACAGGGAATAATCAGCCCCAGCATTTT | CASRNTGNNQPQHF
TRBJ1-4 | - | TRBV25-1 | - | TGTGCCAGCAGTGGGGGTTTGGGCGGTGAAAAACTGTTTTTT | CASSGGLGGEKLFF
TRBJ1-3 | - | TRBV4-2 | - | TGTGCCAGCAGCAGAGAAACAGGGATCCAAGGTGGAAACACCATATATTTT | CASSRETGIQGGNTIYF
TRBJ1-1 | - | TRBV5-4 | TRBD1 | TGTGCCAGCAGCCCTCGACAGGGGGCGCGAACTGAAGCTTTCTTT | CASSPRQGARTEAFF
TRBJ2-2 | - | TRBV27 | - | TGTGCCAGCATCCCCTTGGGGGGAAGAACCGGGGAGCTGTTTTTT | CASIPLGGRTGELFF
TRBJ1-2 | few | TRBV4-1 | - | TGCGCCAGCAGCCTAGCCGGGACCGACATATGGGACTACACCTTC | CASSLAGTDIWDYTF
TRBJ2-5 | once | TRBV27 | TRBD2 | TGTGCCAGCAGTTCGCCTAGCGGGGGGTACCAAGAGACCCAGTACTTC | CASSSPSGGYQETQYF
TRBJ1-2 | few | TRBV5-1 | - | TGCGCCAGCAGCCGGGACGCCGGCAACTATGGCTACACCTTC | CASSRDAGNYGYTF
TRBJ2-7 | - | TRBV5-6 | TRBD2 | TGTGCCAGCAGCGCCGGGACTAGCGGGGCCTACGAGCAGTACTTC | CASSAGTSGAYEQYF
TRBJ1-1 | - | TRBV12-3/TRBV12-4 | - | TGTGCCAGCAGGGGAAACACTGAAGCTTTCTTT | CASRGNTEAFF
TRBJ1-5 | - | TRBV5-1 | - | TGCGCCAGCAGCTTGTCCGGCAATCAGCCCCAGCATTTT | CASSLSGNQPQHF
TRBJ1-4 | - | TRBV10-2 | - | TGCGCCAGCAACGCGCAGGGGTATAATGAAAAACTGTTTTTT | CASNAQGYNEKLFF
TRBJ1-2 | few | TRBV2 | - | TGTGCCAGCACTATTGACAGTAACCATCTAGGGAATGGCTACACCTTC | CASTIDSNHLGNGYTF
TRBJ1-4 | - | TRBV2 | - | TGTGCCAGCAGTATGCATTGGGCTAATGAAAAACTGTTTTTT | CASSMHWANEKLFF
TRBJ1-5 | few | TRBV19 | TRBD1 | TGTGCCAGTACCGTACAGGGGGCGGCGGGTCAGCCCCAGCATTTT | CASTVQGAAGQPQHF
TRBJ1-6 | - | TRBV14 | - | TGTGCCAGCAGCCACCTCAGGGATTCACCCCTCCACTTT | CASSHLRDSPLHF
TRBJ1-1 | few | TRBV24-1 | - | TGTGCCACTCGTAACAGGGCCGGTGAAGCTTTCTTT | CATRNRAGEAFF
TRBJ2-5 | - | TRBV19 | - | TGTGCCAGTAGTATAACTGGGGGAGGGACCCAGTACTTC | CASSITGGGTQYF
TRBJ1-5 | once | TRBV19 | TRBD1 | TGTGCCAGTAGTACAGGGGGTCGGGAGGGGCAGCCCCAGCATTTT | CASSTGGREGQPQHF
TRBJ1-1 | - | TRBV27 | - | TGTGCCAGCAGACAGACAGCTCTCACTGAAGCTTTCTTT | CASRQTALTEAFF
TRBJ2-3 | - | TRBV5-1 | TRBD2 | TGCGCCAGCAGCCCCCTGCGTTCGGGGGGAACAGATACGCAGTATTTT | CASSPLRSGGTDTQYF
TRBJ1-3 | - | TRBV5-1 | - | TGCGCCAGCAGCCTTTTAATACAGGGCACATCTGGAAACACCATATATTTT | CASSLLIQGTSGNTIYF
TRBJ2-3 | - | TRBV19 | TRBD2 | TGTGCCAGTAGTATAAAGACTAGCGGGTATTCAGATACGCAGTATTTT | CASSIKTSGYSDTQYF
TRBJ2-1 | - | TRBV6-4 | - | TGTGCCAGCAGTGACACTTCGGGGGTAGGCTACAATGAGCAGTTCTTC | CASSDTSGVGYNEQFF
TRBJ2-4 | - | TRBV27 | - | TGTGCCAGCAGTTTATCGGGAGAAAACATTCAGTACTTC | CASSLSGENIQYF
TRBJ1-2 | - | TRBV10-3 | - | TGTGCCATCACTCCCGACAAATCCGCTCGCTATGGCTACACCTTC | CAITPDKSARYGYTF
TRBJ2-2 | - | TRBV5-1 | - | TGCGCCAGCAGAACCGCTACCACCGGGGAGCTGTTTTTT | CASRTATTGELFF
TRBJ2-7 | - | TRBV11-2 | - | TGTGCCAGCAGCTTAGCCCCCGCTAGCGTTTACGAGCAGTACTTC | CASSLAPASVYEQYF
TRBJ1-2 | - | TRBV5-1 | TRBD1 | TGCGCCAGCAGCTTGGAGACAGGGGCCCCCTATGGCTACACCTTC | CASSLETGAPYGYTF
TRBJ2-1 | - | TRBV5-4 | - | TGTGCCAGCAGCATTTGGACACAGATCAATGAGCAGTTCTTC | CASSIWTQINEQFF
TRBJ2-1 | - | TRBV3-1/TRBV3-2 | - | TGTGCCAGCAGCCAAAGAGGCGTCTATGAGCAGTTCTTC | CASSQRGVYEQFF
TRBJ1-3 | - | TRBV7-2 | TRBD1 | TGTGCCAGCAGCTTAGTGTGGGACAGCTCTGGAAACACCATATATTTT | CASSLVWDSSGNTIYF
TRBJ2-1 | - | TRBV6-4 | TRBD2 | TGTGCCAGCAGTGACGGACTAGCGGGCGGCAATGAGCAGTTCTTC | CASSDGLAGGNEQFF
TRBJ2-5 | - | TRBV6-1 | TRBD2 | TGTGCCAGCAGTGAAACTAGCGTCCAAGAGACCCAGTACTTC | CASSETSVQETQYF
TRBJ1-4 | - | TRBV2 | - | TGTGCCAGCATCCAGCATTACCTCATACCAACTAATGAAAAACTGTTTTTT | CASIQHYLIPTNEKLFF